This is a list of T cell receptor beta chains from one sample in a study of T cell responses to AZD1222 COVID-19 vaccine. Generated by immunoSEQ multiplex PCR, the TCRdb table keeps only in-frame clones and is missing some. The sample lists about 150,000 clones, roughly 89% seen once, with 1.5% to 2% in the top ten. The sample in question was peripheral blood, obtained on day 0 of AZD1222 vaccination. The receptor source for this set is an adult in good health. Each CDR3 is given with its conserved first and last residue. The order of the fields is D gene, CDR3 length, V gene, clone size, J gene, CDR3 DNA, CDR3 protein. A D gene is named only where the DNA matches it firmly. Clone sizes are given selectively: once, few, many, or a class where the clone is expanded.

TRBD1,15,TRBV18,-,TRBJ2-7,TGTGCCAGCTCAGGTGGTGGGACAGGGGGCTACGAGCAGTACTTC,CASSGGGTGGYEQYF
TRBD1,16,TRBV30,-,TRBJ2-6,TGTGCCTGGACCTCGGGACAGACCTCTGGGGCCAACGTCCTGACTTTC,CAWTSGQTSGANVLTF
TRBD1,14,TRBV30,-,TRBJ1-4,TGTGCCTGGAGTGACAACGGGACAGGGCGAAAACTGTTTTTT,CAWSDNGTGRKLFF
TRBD1,15,TRBV7-9,once,TRBJ1-1,TGTGCCAGCAGCTTAGTGGACAGGGGGATCACTGAAGCTTTCTTT,CASSLVDRGITEAFF
TRBD1,15,TRBV3-1/TRBV3-2,-,TRBJ1-1,TGTGCCAGCAGAGAACCGGGACAGGGGGCTAGTGAAGCTTTCTTT,CASREPGQGASEAFF
TRBD1,12,TRBV6-6,once,TRBJ2-5,TGTGCCAGCCAGGACAGGGGGGAGACCCAGTACTTC,CASQDRGETQYF
TRBD1,14,TRBV24-1,-,TRBJ2-5,TGTGCCACCAGTGACCCAGGGGGCGCGGAGACCCAGTACTTC,CATSDPGGAETQYF
-,15,TRBV3-1/TRBV3-2,-,TRBJ2-7,TGTGCCAGCAGCCAAGATAGCGGCCCCGGGGATCTGCAGTACTTC,CASSQDSGPGDLQYF
TRBD1,16,TRBV19,-,TRBJ2-7,TGTGCCAGTAGTCTACGGACAGGGATAGTGCTCTACGAGCAGTACTTC,CASSLRTGIVLYEQYF
-,14,TRBV6-5,-,TRBJ1-1,TGTGCCAGCAGTTACTTGGGGAGGAACACTGAAGCTTTCTTT,CASSYLGRNTEAFF
-,15,TRBV27,once,TRBJ1-4,TGTGCCAGCAGTTCGTACCCGGACCCTCGTGAAAAACTGTTTTTT,CASSSYPDPREKLFF
-,14,TRBV5-1,-,TRBJ2-5,TGCGCCAGCAGCTCGCTCACGGTACCCAGGGCCCAGTACTTC,CASSSLTVPRAQYF
TRBD1,11,TRBV27,-,TRBJ1-1,TGTGCCAGCACAGGGGGCACTGAAGCTTTCTTT,CASTGGTEAFF
-,13,TRBV3-1/TRBV3-2,once,TRBJ1-3,TGTGCCAGCAGCCAAGAGACGGGTTCGGGCATATATTTT,CASSQETGSGIYF
TRBD1,15,TRBV4-1,-,TRBJ2-7,TGCGCCAGCAGCCAAGATAGAGGCAGGGGGCAAGAGCAGTACTTC,CASSQDRGRGQEQYF
-,14,TRBV2,-,TRBJ1-3,TGTGCCAGCAAAGGGGGACTGGTTGGAAACACCATATATTTT,CASKGGLVGNTIYF
TRBD2,17,TRBV6-2/TRBV6-3,-,TRBJ2-1,TGTGCCAGCAGTTACTCGCCCCGGGACTACCGAAACAATGAGCAGTTCTTC,CASSYSPRDYRNNEQFF
-,15,TRBV5-1,-,TRBJ1-6,TGCGCCAGCAGCTTGGTAGGAGACAGAGATTCACCCCTCCACTTT,CASSLVGDRDSPLHF
-,15,TRBV4-1,-,TRBJ2-7,TGCGCCAGCAGCCAAGAAGGGCAGGGGATCTACGAGCAGTACTTC,CASSQEGQGIYEQYF
-,16,TRBV5-6,-,TRBJ2-2,TGTGCCAGCCTAACGGGGGGCTTCGGGCAGACCGGGGAGCTGTTTTTT,CASLTGGFGQTGELFF
-,14,TRBV2,-,TRBJ2-7,TGTGCCAGCAGGGAGACAGGAGTCCCCTACGAGCAGTACTTC,CASRETGVPYEQYF
-,16,TRBV3-1/TRBV3-2,-,TRBJ2-3,TGTGCCAGCAGCCAAGAAAGCCTAGAGGGGACAGATACGCAGTATTTT,CASSQESLEGTDTQYF
-,14,TRBV10-3,-,TRBJ2-7,TGTGCCATCAGCCCTCGGACAGCCACCTACGAGCAGTACTTC,CAISPRTATYEQYF
-,14,TRBV6-5,-,TRBJ2-1,TGTGCCAGCCGGGCCCTGAGCTCCTACAATGAGCAGTTCTTC,CASRALSSYNEQFF
TRBD1,16,TRBV4-2,-,TRBJ1-4,TGTGCCAGCAGCCAAGAAGGAGGGACAGGGTGGGAAAAACTGTTTTTT,CASSQEGGTGWEKLFF
TRBD2,14,TRBV28,-,TRBJ2-7,TGTGCCAGCAGTCGATTAGCGGGAGACTACGAGCAGTACTTC,CASSRLAGDYEQYF
-,13,TRBV29-1,-,TRBJ2-5,TGCAGCGTTGAAAAACAGACGCAAGAGACCCAGTACTTC,CSVEKQTQETQYF
-,14,TRBV27,-,TRBJ2-7,TGTGCCAGCAGTTATACGAGGGGGTCCTACGAGCAGTACTTC,CASSYTRGSYEQYF
-,13,TRBV9,-,TRBJ2-1,TGTGCCAGCAGCAAAACTAGAACTAATGAGCAGTTCTTC,CASSKTRTNEQFF
TRBD2,16,TRBV18,-,TRBJ2-7,TGTGCCAGCTCACCTCCGGGGGGACTAGCGGGAGTCGAGCAGTACTTC,CASSPPGGLAGVEQYF
-,15,TRBV7-2,-,TRBJ1-4,TGTGCCAGCAGCGTACAGAGGGGAGCTAATGAAAAACTGTTTTTT,CASSVQRGANEKLFF
TRBD1,14,TRBV7-9,-,TRBJ1-2,TGTGCCAGCAGCTCTCCGGACAGGGCGCGTGGCTACACCTTC,CASSSPDRARGYTF
TRBD2,13,TRBV18,once,TRBJ2-7,TGTGCCAGCTCACCTATTAGCGGGAGGAAGCAGTACTTC,CASSPISGRKQYF
TRBD1,14,TRBV6-5,once,TRBJ2-7,TGTGCCAGCAGACCCGGGACAGGGGGCGGCGAGCAGTACTTC,CASRPGTGGGEQYF
TRBD1,11,TRBV29-1,-,TRBJ1-2,TGCAGCGCCAGGACAGGGATAGGCTACACCTTC,CSARTGIGYTF
-,15,TRBV27,-,TRBJ1-6,TGTGCCAGCAAAACTCCGAGCTCCTATAATTCATCCCTCCACTTT,CASKTPSSYNSSLHF
-,13,TRBV12-5,-,TRBJ1-1,TGTGCTAGTGGTTTGAGAGGGAACACTGAAGCTTTCTTT,CASGLRGNTEAFF
-,14,TRBV19,-,TRBJ2-7,TGTGCCAGTAGTATGGGCCCGACCCCCTACGAGCAGTACTTC,CASSMGPTPYEQYF